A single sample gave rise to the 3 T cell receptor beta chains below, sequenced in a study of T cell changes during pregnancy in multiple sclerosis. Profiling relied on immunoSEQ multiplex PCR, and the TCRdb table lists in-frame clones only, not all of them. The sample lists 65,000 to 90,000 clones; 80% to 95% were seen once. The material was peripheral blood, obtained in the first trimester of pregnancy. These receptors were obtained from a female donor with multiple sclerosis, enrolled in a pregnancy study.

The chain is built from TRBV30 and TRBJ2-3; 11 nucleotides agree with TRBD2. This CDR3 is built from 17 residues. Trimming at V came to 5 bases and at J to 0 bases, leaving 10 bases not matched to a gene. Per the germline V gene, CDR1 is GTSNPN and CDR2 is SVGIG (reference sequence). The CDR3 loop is CAWAGLADLTSTDTQYF. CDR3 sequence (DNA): TGTGCCTGGGCGGGACTAGCGGATCTAACTAGCACAGATACGCAGTATTTT.

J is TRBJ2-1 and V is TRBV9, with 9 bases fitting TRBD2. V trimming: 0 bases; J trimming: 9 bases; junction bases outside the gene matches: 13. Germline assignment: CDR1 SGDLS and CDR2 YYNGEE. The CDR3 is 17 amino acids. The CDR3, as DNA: TGTGCCAGCAGCGTAGGAGGCGGGGGGGCGATCACCAGTGAGCAGTTCTTC. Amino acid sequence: CASSVGGGGAITSEQFF.

This chain's CDR3 is CASSFGTSRVTQYF. In DNA, the CDR3 is TGTGCCAGCAGCTTTGGGACTAGCAGGGTGACCCAGTACTTC. V usage is TRBV5-6 and J usage is TRBJ2-5; 9 positions agree with TRBD2. Per the germline V gene, CDR1 is SGHDT and CDR2 is YYEEEE. V lost 2 bases, J lost 7 bases, and 6 bases stayed unmatched. The CDR3 spans 14 residues.